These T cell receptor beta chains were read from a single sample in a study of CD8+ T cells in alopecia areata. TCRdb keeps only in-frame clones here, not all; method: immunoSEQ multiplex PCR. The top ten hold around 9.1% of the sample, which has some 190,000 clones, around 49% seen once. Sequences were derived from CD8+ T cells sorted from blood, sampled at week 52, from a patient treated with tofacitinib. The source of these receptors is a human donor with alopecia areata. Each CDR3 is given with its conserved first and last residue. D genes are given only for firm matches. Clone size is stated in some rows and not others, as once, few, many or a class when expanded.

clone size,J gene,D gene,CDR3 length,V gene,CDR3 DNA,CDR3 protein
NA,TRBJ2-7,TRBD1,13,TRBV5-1,TGCGCCAGCAGCTATGACAGGGCCCACGAGCAGTACTTC,CASSYDRAHEQYF
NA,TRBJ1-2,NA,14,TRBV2,TGTGCCAGCAGTGAAGGAGTGAGCAGATATGGCTACACCTTC,CASSEGVSRYGYTF
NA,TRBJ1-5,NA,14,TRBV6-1,TGTGCCAGCGGCTCACCCCATAGCAATCAGCCCCAGCATTTT,CASGSPHSNQPQHF
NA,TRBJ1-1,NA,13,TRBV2,TGTGCCAGCAGTGTATGGGAGAGCACTGAAGCTTTCTTT,CASSVWESTEAFF
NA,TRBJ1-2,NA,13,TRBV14,TGTGCCAGCAGCCATATACCGGAGTATGGCTACACCTTC,CASSHIPEYGYTF
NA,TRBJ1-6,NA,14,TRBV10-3,TGTGCCATCAATGATCCGGGGGATAATTCACCCCTCCACTTT,CAINDPGDNSPLHF
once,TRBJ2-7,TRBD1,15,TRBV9,TGTGCCAGCAGCGCCGGGACAGGGTCCCTCTACGAGCAGTACTTC,CASSAGTGSLYEQYF
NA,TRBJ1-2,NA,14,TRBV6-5,TGTGCCAGCAGTCCAGTTGGAAAAACCTATGGCTACACCTTC,CASSPVGKTYGYTF
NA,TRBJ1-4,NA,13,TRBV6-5,TGTGCCAGCAGTGAACAGGGCGGCGAAAAACTGTTTTTT,CASSEQGGEKLFF
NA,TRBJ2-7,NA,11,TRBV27,TGTGCCAGCAGTGGGGGATACGAGCAGTACTTC,CASSGGYEQYF
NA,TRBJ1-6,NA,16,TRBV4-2,TGTGCCAGCAGCCAAGTGCAGGCATCCTATAATTCACCCCTCCACTTT,CASSQVQASYNSPLHF
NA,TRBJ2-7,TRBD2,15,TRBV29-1,TGCAGCGTTGATAGCGGGGGGCACAGCTCCTACGAGCAGTACTTC,CSVDSGGHSSYEQYF
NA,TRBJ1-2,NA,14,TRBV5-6,TGTGCCAGCAGCTTGGAGATGGAGAACTATGGCTACACCTTC,CASSLEMENYGYTF
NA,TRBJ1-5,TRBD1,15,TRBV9,TGTGCCAGCAGCGTAGGGACAGGGGGCAATCAGCCCCAGCATTTT,CASSVGTGGNQPQHF
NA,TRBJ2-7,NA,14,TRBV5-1,TGCGCCAGCAGCTTCCCGGGGCACTCCTACGAGCAGTACTTC,CASSFPGHSYEQYF
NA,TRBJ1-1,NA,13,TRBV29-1,TGCAGCGTTGCGGTCAGAATGAACACTGAAGCTTTCTTT,CSVAVRMNTEAFF
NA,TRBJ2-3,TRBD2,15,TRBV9,TGTGCCAGCAGCGTAGGGGCTAGCGGGCCCCTGACGCAGTATTTT,CASSVGASGPLTQYF
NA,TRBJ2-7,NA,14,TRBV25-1,TGTGCCAGCAGTGAATCCGGACAGATCTACGAGCAGTACTTC,CASSESGQIYEQYF
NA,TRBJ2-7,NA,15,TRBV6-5,TGTGCCAGCAGGAGGGCGTATGGGGGCTCCTACGAGCAGTACTTC,CASRRAYGGSYEQYF
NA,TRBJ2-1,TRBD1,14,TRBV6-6,TGTGCCAGCAGGTCCGGGACAGGGAACAATGAGCAGTTCTTC,CASRSGTGNNEQFF
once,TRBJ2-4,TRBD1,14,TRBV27,TGTGCCAGCAGTAAGGACAGGTCCAAAAACATTCAGTACTTC,CASSKDRSKNIQYF
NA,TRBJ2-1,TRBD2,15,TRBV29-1,TGCAGCGTCGCAACCGGGACTAGCCCCTACAATGAGCAGTTCTTC,CSVATGTSPYNEQFF
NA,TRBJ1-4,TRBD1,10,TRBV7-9,TGTGCCAGCAGCTTACCGGGACAGCTTTTT,CASSLPGQLF
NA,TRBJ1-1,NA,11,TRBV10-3,TGTGCCATCAGAGGCGGCCTAGAAGCTTTCTTT,CAIRGGLEAFF
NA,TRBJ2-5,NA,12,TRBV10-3,TGTGCCATTTGGGACTCGGGAGAGACCCAGTACTTC,CAIWDSGETQYF
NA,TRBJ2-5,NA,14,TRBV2,TGTGCCAGCACCTCCCAGGGATCCCAAGAGACCCAGTACTTC,CASTSQGSQETQYF
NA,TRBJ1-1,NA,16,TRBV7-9,TGTGCCAGCAGCTTAGGGCGGGTCAGTGGTTACACTGAAGCTTTCTTT,CASSLGRVSGYTEAFF
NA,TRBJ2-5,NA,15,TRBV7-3,TGTGCCAGCAGCTTAATCTCCGGGGACCAAGAGACCCAGTACTTC,CASSLISGDQETQYF
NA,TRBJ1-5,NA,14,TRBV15,TGTGCCACCAGCAGACCAGACAGAAGTGAGCCCCAGCATTTT,CATSRPDRSEPQHF
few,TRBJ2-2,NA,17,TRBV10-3,TGTGCCATCAGTGAGTCGAGGGGCAGGGGAGGCACCGGGGAGCTGTTTTTT,CAISESRGRGGTGELFF
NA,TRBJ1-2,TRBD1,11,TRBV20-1,TGCAGTGCTAGTAGGGGGCGAGGCTACACCTTC,CSASRGRGYTF
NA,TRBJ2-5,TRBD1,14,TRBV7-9,TGTGCCAGCAGCGGGGACAGGGACGTAGGGACCCAGTACTTC,CASSGDRDVGTQYF
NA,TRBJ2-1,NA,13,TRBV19,TGTGCCAGTAGTCTCGATACCTGGAATGAGCAGTTCTTC,CASSLDTWNEQFF
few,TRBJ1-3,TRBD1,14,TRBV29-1,TGCAGCGTAGCGACAGGGGGCTTCGGAAACACCATATATTTT,CSVATGGFGNTIYF
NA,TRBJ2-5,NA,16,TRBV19,TGTGCCAGTAGTCCGGGTCGGGGCCGTATAGGGGAGACCCAGTACTTC,CASSPGRGRIGETQYF
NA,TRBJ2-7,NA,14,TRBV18,TGTGCCAGCTCACCCGGGTCCTACTCCTACGAGCAGTACTTC,CASSPGSYSYEQYF
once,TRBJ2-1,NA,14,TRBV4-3,TGCGCCAGCAGCCCTCAGTTTGGTTACAATGAGCAGTTCTTC,CASSPQFGYNEQFF
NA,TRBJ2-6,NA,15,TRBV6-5,TGTGCCAGCAGCCAAGACAGCTCTGGGGCCAACGTCCTGACTTTC,CASSQDSSGANVLTF
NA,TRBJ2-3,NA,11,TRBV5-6,TGTGCCAGCAGCTTCGAAGATACGCAGTATTTT,CASSFEDTQYF
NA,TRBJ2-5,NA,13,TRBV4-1,TGCGCCAGCAGCCAAGATACGGAAGAGACCCAGTACTTC,CASSQDTEETQYF
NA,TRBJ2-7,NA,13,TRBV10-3,TGTGCCATCAGTGAGGACCGCGCCTACGAGCAGTACTTC,CAISEDRAYEQYF
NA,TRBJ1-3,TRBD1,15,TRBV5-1,TGCGCCAGCAGCTTGACAGGGGTGGAAGGAAACACCATATATTTT,CASSLTGVEGNTIYF
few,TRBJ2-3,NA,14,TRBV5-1,TGCGCCAGCAGCGGGGAGCGAGTCACAGATACGCAGTATTTT,CASSGERVTDTQYF
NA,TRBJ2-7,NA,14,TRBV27,TGTGCCAGCAGTTTCTCGGACTTACTCTACGAGCAGTACTTC,CASSFSDLLYEQYF
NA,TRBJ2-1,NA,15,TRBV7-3,TGTGCCAGCAGATGCGACAAGAGCTCCTACAATGAGCAGTTCTTC,CASRCDKSSYNEQFF
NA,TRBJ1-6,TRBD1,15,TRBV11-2,TGTGCCAGCAGCTCAATGACAGGGAGGAATTCACCCCTCCACTTT,CASSSMTGRNSPLHF
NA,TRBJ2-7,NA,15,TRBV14,TGTGCCAGCAGCCTAGGACTGTTGAGCTCCTACGAGCAGTACTTC,CASSLGLLSSYEQYF
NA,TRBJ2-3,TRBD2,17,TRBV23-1,TGCGCCAGCAGTCAATCGAAGGGCGGGGGGCTCGGAGATACGCAGTATTTT,CASSQSKGGGLGDTQYF
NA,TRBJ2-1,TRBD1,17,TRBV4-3,TGCGCCAGCAGCCAACAGGGACAGTTGAGCTCCTACAATGAGCAGTTCTTC,CASSQQGQLSSYNEQFF
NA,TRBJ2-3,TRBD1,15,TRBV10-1,TGCGCCAGCAGTTCCGACAGGGCCTACACAGATACGCAGTATTTT,CASSSDRAYTDTQYF
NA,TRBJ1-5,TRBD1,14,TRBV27,TGTGCCAGCGGGGACAGGGCTCGGAATCAGCCCCAGCATTTT,CASGDRARNQPQHF
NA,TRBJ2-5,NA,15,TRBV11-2,TGTGCCAGCAGCCTTACCCCGGGGGTACAAGAGACCCAGTACTTC,CASSLTPGVQETQYF
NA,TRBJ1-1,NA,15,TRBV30,TGTGCCTGGAGTGGCGGCAGTCACATGAACACTGAAGCTTTCTTT,CAWSGGSHMNTEAFF
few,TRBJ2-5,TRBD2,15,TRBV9,TGTGCCAGCGGCATAGCGGGGGTGACGCAAGAGACCCAGTACTTC,CASGIAGVTQETQYF
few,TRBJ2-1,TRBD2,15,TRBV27,TGTGCCAGCAGCTCCCTGGCGGGGGGGCGCAGTGAGCAGTTCTTC,CASSSLAGGRSEQFF
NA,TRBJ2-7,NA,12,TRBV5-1,TGCGCCAGCAGGGGGGAGACCTACGAGCAGTACTTC,CASRGETYEQYF
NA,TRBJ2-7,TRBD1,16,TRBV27,TGTGCCAGCAGTTTATCGTGGGGGACAGAAACCTACGAGCAGTACTTC,CASSLSWGTETYEQYF
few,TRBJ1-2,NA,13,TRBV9,TGTGCCAGCAGCGTAGGTGACCTGGGAGGCTACACCTTC,CASSVGDLGGYTF
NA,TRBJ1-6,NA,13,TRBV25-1,TGTGCCAGCAGTGAAGGTTTCGGCTCACCCCTCCACTTT,CASSEGFGSPLHF